A selection of T cell receptor beta chains follows, all from one sample in a study of OX40 agonist ivuxolimab in advanced cancers. Method: immunoSEQ multiplex PCR; TCRdb's copy keeps in-frame clones and lacks some. The sample has some 69,000 clones, 89% seen once. The input for sequencing was CD4+ or CD8+ T cells sorted from blood, taken in a trial of the OX40 agonist ivuxolimab. The receptors derive from an adult with an advanced solid tumor such as melanoma, head and neck, liver or kidney cancer. CDR3s include the opening cysteine and the closing phenylalanine or tryptophan. The order of the fields is clone size, D gene, V gene, J gene, CDR3 DNA, CDR3 protein. A D gene is named only where the DNA matches it firmly. Clone sizes are given selectively: once, few, many, or a class where the clone is expanded.

>.|TRBD2|TRBV9|TRBJ2-3
TGTGCCAGCAGCGCCCGAACGTCTCTAGCGGGAGGCGCCAATACGCAGTATTTT
CASSARTSLAGGANTQYF
>.|TRBD1|TRBV28|TRBJ2-2
TGTGCCAGCACCCTCAGACAGGGGGGGACCGGGGAGCTGTTTTTT
CASTLRQGGTGELFF
>few|.|TRBV29-1|TRBJ2-4
TGCAGCGTTGAAACTCCCAGTGGGGACATTCAGTACTTC
CSVETPSGDIQYF
>.|.|TRBV7-8|TRBJ1-2
TGTGCCAGCAGCTTAGCGGAAGGAGCCAACTATGGCTACACCTTC
CASSLAEGANYGYTF
>.|TRBD1|TRBV18|TRBJ2-7
TGTGCCAGCTCACCACCGCTTGGGACAGGGGGTTACGAGCAGTACTTC
CASSPPLGTGGYEQYF
>.|.|TRBV27|TRBJ2-1
TGTGCCAGCAGTTTATCGAGGCTAGTCAATGAGCAGTTCTTC
CASSLSRLVNEQFF
>.|.|TRBV5-1|TRBJ2-3
TGCGCCAGCAGGGACCTCTTGAAAGATACGCAGTATTTT
CASRDLLKDTQYF
>.|.|TRBV19|TRBJ1-5
TGTGCCAGTAGTATAGGTTTTGATGGGGGGAATCAGCCCCAGCATTTT
CASSIGFDGGNQPQHF
>.|.|TRBV9|TRBJ2-3
TGTGCCAGCAGCGTAAGCTTGGGGGCAGATACGCAGTATTTT
CASSVSLGADTQYF
>.|.|TRBV29-1|TRBJ2-1
.
CSVEVASGNRFF
>.|TRBD1|TRBV27|TRBJ1-2
TGTGCCAGCCGGGACAGGGGGGCAACTAACTATGGCTACACCTTC
CASRDRGATNYGYTF
>.|.|TRBV6-6|TRBJ1-5
TGTGCCAGCAGTTACTCCCGCCGGAATCAGCCCCAGCATTTT
CASSYSRRNQPQHF
>.|TRBD2|TRBV6-1|TRBJ2-1
TGTGCCAGCACCAGCGGGAGTAATGAGCAGTTCTTC
CASTSGSNEQFF
>.|.|TRBV4-1|TRBJ1-1
TGCGCCAGCAGACAGAGGGTTTTGAACACTGAAGCTTTCTTT
CASRQRVLNTEAFF